This TCR beta chain was captured in a study of identical twins. Study-wide results and limits: While abundant cord blood beta clonotypes carried fewer insertions, memory repertoires showed no such pattern.

To note about this clonotype: Its matching antigen is unknown.

Template switching added a universal primer site, and cDNA bore unique molecular identifiers. From the 5' RACE reads, TCRdb called clonotypes with MiXCR, one entry per CDR3 protein. The sample lists 500,000 to 550,000 distinct CDR3 sequences; about 22% were seen once. All donors were healthy, and all were Caucasian. The same specimen was also included in a second study, on yellow fever vaccine responses in identical twins.

Material for sequencing was CD4+ T cells sorted from blood. This clonotype was sampled from a woman younger than 35 in good health.

CDR3 residues: CSAPLAGPYNEQFF. The DNA for the CDR3 is TGCAGTGCCCCCCTAGCGGGACCCTACAATGAGCAGTTCTTC. The chain couples TRBV20-1 to TRBJ2-1; 9 bases match TRBD2. Germline CDR1 and CDR2: DFQATT and SNEGSKA (reference sequence). This CDR3 has 14 amino acids. V lost 6 bases to trimming and J lost 2 bases; unmatched junction nucleotides: 5.